Listed below are T cell receptor beta chains from one sample, sequenced in a study of identical twins. Via MiXCR, TCRdb re-called the 5' RACE reads, giving one row per CDR3 protein. The sample has 1.5 million to 2 million distinct CDR3 sequences, less than 40% seen once. The sample consisted of cord blood. The receptors stem from a newborn girl in good health. The CDR3 runs from the conserved cysteine through the conserved F or W. D genes are given only for firm matches. Rows may omit the clone size; those that give it use once, few, many or a size class.

>TRBJ2-3|TRBV6-1|-|-
TGTGCCAGCAGTGAACGCCTCCAGGTAGATACGCAGTATTTT
CASSERLQVDTQYF
>TRBJ2-1|TRBV28|-|-
TGTGCCAGCAGTTCATATAGCGGAGACTCTACCTACAATGAGCAGTTCTTC
CASSSYSGDSTYNEQFF
>TRBJ2-1|TRBV24-1|-|-
TGTGCCACCAGTGAGGGGGGCAGGTCCAATGAGCAGTTCTTC
CATSEGGRSNEQFF
>TRBJ1-5|TRBV24-1|few|TRBD1
TGTGCCACCAGTGACCCCCGGACAGGGGGCAGCCAGCCCCAGCATTTT
CATSDPRTGGSQPQHF
>TRBJ1-2|TRBV10-3|-|TRBD1
TGTGCCATCAGTCTACAGGGGGTAGGTGGCTACACCTTC
CAISLQGVGGYTF
>TRBJ2-3|TRBV10-2|many|-
TGCGCCAGCCAAGGGGATACGCAGTATTTT
CASQGDTQYF
>TRBJ1-2|TRBV29-1|-|-
TGCAGCGTTCGGGGGCTCTTTAACTATGGCTACACCTTC
CSVRGLFNYGYTF
>TRBJ2-1|TRBV25-1|-|-
TGTGCCAGCAATCCGGGTAGCTCCTACAATGAGCAGTTCTTC
CASNPGSSYNEQFF
>TRBJ2-4|TRBV24-1|-|-
TGTGCCAGCAGTGCCGGGACAATCAACATTCAGTACTTC
CASSAGTINIQYF
>TRBJ2-1|TRBV5-1|-|TRBD1
TGCGCCAGCAGCTTGTCGGCGACAGGGTACAATGAGCAGTTCTTC
CASSLSATGYNEQFF
>TRBJ1-2|TRBV6-1|-|-
TGTGCCAGCAGTGAATTGGGGGAATCGCTTTATGGCTACACCTTC
CASSELGESLYGYTF
>TRBJ1-5|TRBV2|few|-
TGTGCCAGCACGGGGTTGGGCAATCAGCCCCAGCATTTT
CASTGLGNQPQHF
>TRBJ1-2|TRBV20-1|-|TRBD1
TGCAGTGCTACGCGGACAGGGAATGGCTACACCTTC
CSATRTGNGYTF
>TRBJ2-1|TRBV3-1|-|TRBD2
TGTGCCAGCAGCCAAGGACTAGCGGGAGGGGGCTACAATGAGCAGTTCTTC
CASSQGLAGGGYNEQFF
>TRBJ2-7|TRBV30|-|-
TGTGCCTGGAACCTGGGACCCAGCTCCTACGAGCAGTACTTC
CAWNLGPSSYEQYF
>TRBJ2-7|TRBV24-1|-|-
TGTGCCACCAGTGAATCAGGGATCGGGACCTACGAGCAGTACTTC
CATSESGIGTYEQYF
>TRBJ2-7|TRBV5-1|few|TRBD2
TGCGCCAGCAGTCACGGACTAGCCGCGGCCTACGAGCAGTACTTC
CASSHGLAAAYEQYF
>TRBJ1-1|TRBV11-2|-|-
TGTGCCAGCAGCTCCTCGTCTGGGGTAAACACTGAAGCTTTCTTT
CASSSSSGVNTEAFF
>TRBJ2-6|TRBV2|few|TRBD2
TGTGCCAGCAAGAGGCTAGCGGGCGCCTCTGGGGCCAACGTCCTGACTTTC
CASKRLAGASGANVLTF
>TRBJ2-1|TRBV20-1|-|TRBD2
TGCAGTGCTAGTCCTAGCGGGGGACAAGAGACCCAGTTCTTC
CSASPSGGQETQFF
>TRBJ1-5|TRBV27|-|-
TGTGCCAGCAGTTTAATTCGAGGGAGTAGCAATCAGCCCCAGCATTTT
CASSLIRGSSNQPQHF
>TRBJ2-6|TRBV5-1|-|-
TGCGCCAGCAGCTTGGGACAGGCCGCTGGGGCCAACGTCCTGACTTTC
CASSLGQAAGANVLTF
>TRBJ1-1|TRBV6-1|few|TRBD1
TGTGCCAGCAGTGAAAGCGCCGGGACAGGCTTCACTGAAGCTTTCTTT
CASSESAGTGFTEAFF
>TRBJ1-1|TRBV20-1|-|-
TGCAGTGCTAGAGGGCGTTGGAACACTGAAGCTTTCTTT
CSARGRWNTEAFF
>TRBJ2-1|TRBV27|few|-
TGTGCCAGCAGTGGGGGGGGCACTGAGCAGTTCTTC
CASSGGGTEQFF
>TRBJ2-7|TRBV20-1|-|TRBD2
TGCAGTGTGCGGGGGGGCCCCAATACCGAGCAGTACTTC
CSVRGGPNTEQYF
>TRBJ2-1|TRBV20-1|few|-
TGCAGTGCTAGAGGGGCGGCTACATACAATGAGCAGTTCTTC
CSARGAATYNEQFF
>TRBJ2-7|TRBV6-1|-|-
TGTGCCAGCAGTGATCGGGACATTCCCTACGAGCAGTACTTC
CASSDRDIPYEQYF
>TRBJ2-3|TRBV20-1|-|-
TGCAGTGCTAGAGGCACGGGGGGCCCCTCAGATACGCAGTATTTT
CSARGTGGPSDTQYF
>TRBJ2-2|TRBV6-6|-|TRBD2
TGTGCCAGCAGTTACGGGGTAGCGGGAGGAAACACCGGGGAGCTGTTTTTT
CASSYGVAGGNTGELFF
>TRBJ2-5|TRBV6-6|-|-
TGTGCCAGCAGTTACAGGCAGCAAGAGCAGTACTTC
CASSYRQQEQYF
>TRBJ2-1|TRBV9|-|TRBD1
TGTGCCAGCAGCGTAGTGGACAGGGGAGGCGATGAGCAGTTCTTC
CASSVVDRGGDEQFF
>TRBJ2-7|TRBV6-1|-|TRBD1
TGTGCCAGCATCCTGGACAGGGGAGGCGAGCAGTACTTC
CASILDRGGEQYF
>TRBJ2-7|TRBV20-1|few|TRBD1
TGCAGGGATCCGGGACAGGGAAAGGAGGGCTACGAGCAGTACTTC
CRDPGQGKEGYEQYF
>TRBJ2-3|TRBV20-1|few|TRBD2
TGCAGTGCTGGTGGGGCTAGCGGTAACACAGATACGCAGTATTTT
CSAGGASGNTDTQYF
>TRBJ1-1|TRBV28|-|-
TGTGCCAGCAGTTTACCCCTGAACACTGAAGCTTCCTTT
CASSLPLNTEASF
>TRBJ2-1|TRBV20-1|-|TRBD2
TGCAGTGGGCTAGCGGGCAGTCTCTTCTCCTACAATGAGCAGTTCTTC
CSGLAGSLFSYNEQFF
>TRBJ2-1|TRBV12-3/TRBV12-4|-|TRBD2
TGTGCCAGCAGTGTTCCTAGCGGGGGGGACAATGAGCAGTTCTTC
CASSVPSGGDNEQFF
>TRBJ1-5|TRBV20-1|-|TRBD1
TGCAGTGCTATTTTTCCGACAGGGGGGAGCAATCAGCCCCAGCATTTT
CSAIFPTGGSNQPQHF
>TRBJ2-1|TRBV24-1|many|-
TGTGCCACCAGTGATTACGCAGGCAACTACAATGAGCAGTTCTTC
CATSDYAGNYNEQFF
>TRBJ2-1|TRBV9|-|-
TGTGCCAGCAGCGTAAGACTAGGGGGGGTCCATGAGCAGTTCTTC
CASSVRLGGVHEQFF
>TRBJ1-2|TRBV29-1|-|TRBD1
TGCAGCACCGCACCGGGGACAGGGGACGGCTACACCTTC
CSTAPGTGDGYTF
>TRBJ1-2|TRBV5-1|-|-
TGCGCCAGCAGCTTGGTGGGTGAGGGGGTGTCCTATGGCTACACCTTC
CASSLVGEGVSYGYTF
>TRBJ1-2|TRBV4-2|few|-
TGTGCCAGCAGCCAAGTGGGCGCGGGGTATGGCTACACCTTC
CASSQVGAGYGYTF
>TRBJ1-2|TRBV6-2/TRBV6-3|few|-
TGTGCCAGCAGTTGGCTCACCGGGGCCTATGGCTACACCTTC
CASSWLTGAYGYTF
>TRBJ2-3|TRBV3-1|-|TRBD2
TGTGCCAGCAGCCATAGGGGACTAGCGGGAGATACGCAGTATTTT
CASSHRGLAGDTQYF
>TRBJ1-1|TRBV3-1|many|TRBD1
TGTGCCAGCAGCCAAGGGACAGGGAACACTGAAGCTTTCTTT
CASSQGTGNTEAFF
>TRBJ2-1|TRBV18|-|TRBD1
TGTGCCAGCTCACCAAGGGGACAGGGGGTCAATGAGCAGTTCTTC
CASSPRGQGVNEQFF
>TRBJ1-1|TRBV14|-|-
TGTGCCAGCAGTATCGGACCCGACACTGAAGCTTTCTTT
CASSIGPDTEAFF
>TRBJ2-7|TRBV28|many|-
TGTGCCAGCAGTGTGTCAGGGGCCTCCTACGAGCAGTACTTC
CASSVSGASYEQYF
>TRBJ1-5|TRBV20-1|-|TRBD1
TGCAGTGCTAGGGGGGGACAGACTAATCAGCCCCAGCATTTT
CSARGGQTNQPQHF
>TRBJ2-3|TRBV6-2/TRBV6-3|-|TRBD2
TGTGCCAGCAGTTTCACCATCCGGGGGGGCCTATCCACAGATACGCGGTATTTT
CASSFTIRGGLSTDTRYF
>TRBJ2-3|TRBV24-1|few|TRBD2
TGTGCCACCAGCCCCGGCTCTAGCGGGAGATCCGATACGCAGTATTTT
CATSPGSSGRSDTQYF
>TRBJ2-7|TRBV30|-|-
TGTGCCTGGAGTGTGGCCGAATTCTACGAGCAGTACTTC
CAWSVAEFYEQYF
>TRBJ2-5|TRBV18|many|-
TGTGCCAGCAGTCCGACGTACCAAGAGACCCAGTACTTC
CASSPTYQETQYF
>TRBJ2-3|TRBV6-1|-|TRBD1
TGTGCCAGCCTACAGGGGATGTTTGGAGATACGCAGTATTTT
CASLQGMFGDTQYF
>TRBJ2-7|TRBV3-1|few|-
TGTGCCAGCAGCCAAGTGGAGAGCGAGCAGTACTTC
CASSQVESEQYF